The 4 T cell receptor beta chains below all came from one sample that was sequenced in a study of blood T cells in healthy people across ages. Using a J-beta primer mix together with a sample-barcoded 5' primer, a second PCR was run for about 6 to 12 cycles. TCRdb re-called the 5' RACE reads with MiXCR, one entry per CDR3 protein. Of about 680,000 distinct CDR3 sequences listed, 45% to 50% are singletons. Specimen: blood. The receptors shown here come from an older woman in good health.

This rearrangement joins TRBV29-1 to TRBJ2-1, with 8 bases that match TRBD1. Germline V gives CDR1 SQVTM, CDR2 ANQGSEA. The CDR3 has 13 amino acids. V dropped 5 bases and J dropped 5; count of bases not matched to a gene: 5. The CDR3 nucleotides are TGCAGCGTTTCGGGACAGGTTAACAATGAGCAGTTCTTC. It specifies CSVSGQVNNEQFF.

The chain carries TRBV5-5 and TRBJ2-1, with TRBD1 matching over 9 bases. This CDR3 region has 16 residues. J was trimmed by 4 bases and V by 0 bases; bases with no gene match: 5. The germline CDR1 and CDR2 sequences are SGHKS and YYEKEE (reference sequence). The CDR3 region is CASSLGGTGTYNEQFF. The CDR3 DNA is TGTGCCAGCAGCTTGGGGGGGACAGGGACGTACAATGAGCAGTTCTTC.

Only a few counts were recorded for this clonotype. The V gene is TRBV2, the J gene TRBJ1-1; a possible D gene is TRBD1 (5 bases). Trimming stripped 3 bases from V and 1 base from J, with 9 bases between. This CDR3 has 14 residues. Germline CDR1 and CDR2: SNHLY and FYNNEI. This CDR3 reads CASSERGSNTEAFF. Written as DNA, the CDR3 is TGTGCCAGCAGTGAGAGGGGATCGAACACTGAAGCTTTCTTT.

This clonotype appeared a few times. This chain connects TRBV16 to TRBJ2-7, with TRBD1 matching over 9 bases. The CDR3 has 14 residues. CDR1 is KGHSY, CDR2 FQNENV, per germline. The V gene end was trimmed by 0 bases and the J gene end by 6 bases; junction bases not matched to a gene: 3. The CDR3 nucleotides read TGTGCCAGCAGCCAATCGGGACAGGGAGGCGAGCAGTACTTC. It codes for CASSQSGQGGEQYF.